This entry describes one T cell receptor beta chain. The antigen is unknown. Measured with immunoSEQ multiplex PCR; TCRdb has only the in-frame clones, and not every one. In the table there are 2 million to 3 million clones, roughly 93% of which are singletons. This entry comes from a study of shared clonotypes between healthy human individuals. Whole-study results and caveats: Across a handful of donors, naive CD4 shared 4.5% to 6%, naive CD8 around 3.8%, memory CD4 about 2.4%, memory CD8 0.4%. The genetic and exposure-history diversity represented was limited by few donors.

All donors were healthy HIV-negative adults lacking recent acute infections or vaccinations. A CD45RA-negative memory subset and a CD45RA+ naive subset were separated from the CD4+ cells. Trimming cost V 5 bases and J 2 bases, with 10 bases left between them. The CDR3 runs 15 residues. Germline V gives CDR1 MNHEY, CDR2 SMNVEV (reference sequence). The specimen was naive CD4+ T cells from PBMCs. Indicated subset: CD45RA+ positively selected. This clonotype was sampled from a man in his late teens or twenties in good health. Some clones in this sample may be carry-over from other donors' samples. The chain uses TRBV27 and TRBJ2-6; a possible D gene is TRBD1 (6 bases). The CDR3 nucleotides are TGTGCCAGCAGTATAGGGGGAACTGGGGCCAACGTCCTGACTTTC. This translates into CASSIGGTGANVLTF.